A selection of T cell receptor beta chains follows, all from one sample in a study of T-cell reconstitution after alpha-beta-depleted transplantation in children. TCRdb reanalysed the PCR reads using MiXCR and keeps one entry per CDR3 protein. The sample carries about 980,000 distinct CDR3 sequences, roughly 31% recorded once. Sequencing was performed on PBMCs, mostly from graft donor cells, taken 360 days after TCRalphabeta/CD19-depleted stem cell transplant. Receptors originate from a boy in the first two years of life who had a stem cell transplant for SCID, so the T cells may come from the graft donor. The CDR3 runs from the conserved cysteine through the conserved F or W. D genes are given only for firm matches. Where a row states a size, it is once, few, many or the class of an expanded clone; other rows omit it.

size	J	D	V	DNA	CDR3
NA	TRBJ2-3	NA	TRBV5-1	TGCGCCAGCAGCCTGTCGGGACTGAGTGGGGCAGATACGCAGTATTTT	CASSLSGLSGADTQYF
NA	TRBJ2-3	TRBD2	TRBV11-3	TGTGCCAGCAGCATCGGACTAGCGGGCACAGATACGCAGTATTTT	CASSIGLAGTDTQYF
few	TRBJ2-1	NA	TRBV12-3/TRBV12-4	TGTGCCAGCAGTTTTGGGTCGGGGACCAATGAGCAGTTCTTC	CASSFGSGTNEQFF
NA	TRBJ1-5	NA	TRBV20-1	TGCAGTGCTAGTGTTGGAGATAGCAATCAGCCCCAGCATTTT	CSASVGDSNQPQHF
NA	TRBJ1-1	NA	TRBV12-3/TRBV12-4	TGTGCCAGCAGTCCCCCCGTATACCCCTTGAGGAACACTGAAGCTTTCTTT	CASSPPVYPLRNTEAFF
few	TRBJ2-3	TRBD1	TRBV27	TGTGCCAGCAGTGCCCGGGACAGGGGTTCAGATACGCAGTATTTT	CASSARDRGSDTQYF
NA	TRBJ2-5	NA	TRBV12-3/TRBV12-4	TGTGCCAGCAGTTTAGTTCCGGGGTACGAGACCCAGTACTTC	CASSLVPGYETQYF
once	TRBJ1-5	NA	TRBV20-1	TGCAGTGCTAGAGATTTGTTCGGATGGGGCAATCAGCCCCAGCATTTT	CSARDLFGWGNQPQHF
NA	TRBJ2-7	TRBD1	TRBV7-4	TGTGCCAGCAGACAGGGGGTAGTCTACGAGCAGTACTTC	CASRQGVVYEQYF
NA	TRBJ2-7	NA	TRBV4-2	TGTGCCAGCAGCCCGCAACAGGCCTACACCTACGAGCAGTACTTC	CASSPQQAYTYEQYF
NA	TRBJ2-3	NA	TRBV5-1	TGCGCCAGCAGACGCAGGGAAACAGATACGCAGTATTTT	CASRRRETDTQYF
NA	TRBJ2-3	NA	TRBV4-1	TGCGCCAGCAGCCAAGGGGACGTTTGGCTATTCCAAGATACGCAGTATTTT	CASSQGDVWLFQDTQYF
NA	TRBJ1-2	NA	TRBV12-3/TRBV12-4	TGTGCCAGCAGTTTTAGGGGACTCGACTATGGCTACACCTTC	CASSFRGLDYGYTF
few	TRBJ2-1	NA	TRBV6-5	TGTGCCAGCAGTTACTGGGGGGGGGCTAGTGAGTTCTTC	CASSYWGGASEFF
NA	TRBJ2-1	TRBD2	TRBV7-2	TGTGCCAGCACCGTAGGCCCAGCGGGGGGACTCAATGAGCAGTTCTTC	CASTVGPAGGLNEQFF
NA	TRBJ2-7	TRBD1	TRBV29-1	TGCAGCGTTGGGAACAGGGGCTCCTACGAGCAGTACTTC	CSVGNRGSYEQYF
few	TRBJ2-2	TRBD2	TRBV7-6	TGTGCCAGCAGAACCATAGCGGGGGGCGCCGCCGGGGAGCTGTTTTTT	CASRTIAGGAAGELFF
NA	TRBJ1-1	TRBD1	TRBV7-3	TGTGCCAGCAGCGTCGGACAGGGTTCGACTGAAGCTTTCTTT	CASSVGQGSTEAFF
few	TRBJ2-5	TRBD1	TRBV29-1	TGCAGCGCCGACCGGGACAGGGGGTACGGGACCCAGTACTTC	CSADRDRGYGTQYF
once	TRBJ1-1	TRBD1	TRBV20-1	TGCAGTGCTAGCAGGGCCCCAGGACAGGGCCTGAACACTGAAGCTTTCTTT	CSASRAPGQGLNTEAFF
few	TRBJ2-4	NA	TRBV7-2	TGTGCCTCCAAAAATGGGGAGGCCAAAAACATTCAGTACTTC	CASKNGEAKNIQYF
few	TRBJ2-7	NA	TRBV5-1	TGCGCCAGCAGCTTGGGTAGCCCCTCCTACGAGCAGTACTTC	CASSLGSPSYEQYF
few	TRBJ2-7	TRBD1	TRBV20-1	TGCAGTGCGAGGCCACAGGGGTTGTCCTACGAGCAGTACTTC	CSARPQGLSYEQYF
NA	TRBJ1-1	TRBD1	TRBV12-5	TGTGCTAGTGCCGAGGTACTTAACAGGGGGACTGAAGCTTTCTTT	CASAEVLNRGTEAFF
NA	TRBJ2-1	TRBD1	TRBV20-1	TGCAGTGCTAGAGATCCAGGGACAGGGAGGATCAATGAGCAGTTCTTC	CSARDPGTGRINEQFF
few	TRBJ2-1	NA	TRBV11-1	TGTGCCAGCAGCTCTGTGGGTAGTCGGGAAGATGAGCAGTTCTTC	CASSSVGSREDEQFF
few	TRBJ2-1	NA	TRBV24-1	TGTGCCACCAGTGATGGTGGGGGGCGCTCCTACAATGAGCAGTTCTTC	CATSDGGGRSYNEQFF
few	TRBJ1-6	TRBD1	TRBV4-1	TGCGCCAGCAGCCAGACCGGGACAGTCCTCCACTTT	CASSQTGTVLHF
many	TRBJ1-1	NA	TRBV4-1	TGCGCCAGCAGCCAAGATGCGGGCATGAACACTGAAGCTTTCTTT	CASSQDAGMNTEAFF
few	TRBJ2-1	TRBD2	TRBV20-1	TGCAGTGCTAGAACTCTAGCGGGGCTATACAATGAGCAGTTCTTC	CSARTLAGLYNEQFF
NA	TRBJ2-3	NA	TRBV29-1	TGCAGCGTTGAGGGGTCGCAGTATTTT	CSVEGSQYF
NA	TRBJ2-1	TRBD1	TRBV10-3	TGTGCCATCAGGCCCGGAGAGGGACAGTACAATGAGCAGTTCTTC	CAIRPGEGQYNEQFF
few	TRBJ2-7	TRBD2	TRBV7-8	TGTGCCAGCAGCTTAGGGGGGGTTCGGGGGGAATTCTCCTACGAGCAGTACTTC	CASSLGGVRGEFSYEQYF
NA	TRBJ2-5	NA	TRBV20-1	TGCAGTGCTAGAGATGGAAGGACACCACAAGAGACCCAGTACTTC	CSARDGRTPQETQYF
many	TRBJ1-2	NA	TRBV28	TGTGCCAGCAGGACTAACTATGGCTACACCTTC	CASRTNYGYTF
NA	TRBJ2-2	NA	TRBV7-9	TGTGCCAGCAGCCAGCCCCAGGAGGCGACCGGGGAGCTGTTTTTT	CASSQPQEATGELFF
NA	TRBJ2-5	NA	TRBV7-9	TGTGCCAGCAGCTTATCCAGGACGGTCCGAGAGACCCAGTACTTC	CASSLSRTVRETQYF
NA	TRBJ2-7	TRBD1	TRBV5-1	TGCGCCAGCAGGTTTCGGACAGGGGGAGATGAGCAGTACTTC	CASRFRTGGDEQYF
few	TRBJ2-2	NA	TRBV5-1	TGCGCCAGCAGCTCAAAGACCGGGGAGCTGTTTTTT	CASSSKTGELFF
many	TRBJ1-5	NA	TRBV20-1	TGCAGTGCTAGATCGGGGGCGAATCAGCCCCAGCATTTT	CSARSGANQPQHF
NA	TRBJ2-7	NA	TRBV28	TGTGCCAGCAGTGATGTGTTCTCCTACGAGCAGTACTTC	CASSDVFSYEQYF
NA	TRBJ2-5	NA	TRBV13	TGTGCCAGCTTGGACCTCAGGCCCCAAGAGACCCAGTACTTC	CASLDLRPQETQYF